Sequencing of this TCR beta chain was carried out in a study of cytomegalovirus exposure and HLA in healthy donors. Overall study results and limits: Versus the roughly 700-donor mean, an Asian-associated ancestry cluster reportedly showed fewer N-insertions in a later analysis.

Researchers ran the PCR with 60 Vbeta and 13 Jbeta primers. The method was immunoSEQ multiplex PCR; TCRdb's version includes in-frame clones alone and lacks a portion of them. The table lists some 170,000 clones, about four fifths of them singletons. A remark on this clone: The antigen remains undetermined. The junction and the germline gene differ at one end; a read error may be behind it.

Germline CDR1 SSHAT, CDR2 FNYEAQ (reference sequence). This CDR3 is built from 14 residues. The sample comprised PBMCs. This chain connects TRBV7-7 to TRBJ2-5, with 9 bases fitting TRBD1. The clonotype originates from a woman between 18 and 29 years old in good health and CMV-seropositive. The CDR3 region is CASSPGTGPETQYF. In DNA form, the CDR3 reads TGTGCTAGCAGCCCTGGGACAGGGCCAGAGACCCAGTACTTC.